The rows below give T cell receptor beta chains drawn from one sample of a study of CD8 T cells in ankylosing spondylitis. TCRdb reanalysed the 5' RACE reads using MiXCR and keeps one entry per CDR3 protein. Among fewer than 250,000 distinct CDR3 sequences, over 9.5% were seen once, and the ten largest hold about 2.8%. Sequencing was done on a sample of blood, either unsorted or a sorted T cell fraction (not recorded which). Receptor source: a male donor with ankylosing spondylitis or in good health (not recorded which). Each CDR3 is given with its conserved first and last residue. D genes are given only for firm matches. Size values are once, few and many counts, or a class for expanded clones, and some rows have none.

cdr3_aa: CAIRENTGGSTTGELFF; cdr3_nt: TGTGCCATCAGGGAAAATACAGGGGGCTCGACCACCGGGGAGCTGTTTTTT; d_call: TRBD1; clone_size: many; v_call: TRBV10-3; j_call: TRBJ2-2
cdr3_aa: CASSPQGYSGNTIYF; cdr3_nt: TGTGCCAGCAGCCCACAGGGATACTCTGGAAACACCATATATTTT; d_call: -; clone_size: -; v_call: TRBV7-9; j_call: TRBJ1-3
cdr3_aa: CATSDPRGTGDEQFF; cdr3_nt: TGTGCCACCAGTGACCCTAGGGGGACAGGCGATGAGCAGTTCTTC; d_call: TRBD1; clone_size: few; v_call: TRBV24-1; j_call: TRBJ2-1
cdr3_aa: CASTGGPGLFTDTQYF; cdr3_nt: TGTGCCAGCACGGGGGGGCCGGGACTATTCACAGATACGCAGTATTTT; d_call: TRBD2; clone_size: few; v_call: TRBV2; j_call: TRBJ2-3
cdr3_aa: CSVDSNRETQYF; cdr3_nt: TGCAGCGTTGATTCAAACCGGGAGACCCAGTACTTC; d_call: -; clone_size: many; v_call: TRBV29-1; j_call: TRBJ2-5
cdr3_aa: CASSLDRVTTGELFF; cdr3_nt: TGTGCCAGCAGCTTAGATCGGGTCACCACCGGGGAGCTGTTTTTT; d_call: -; clone_size: many; v_call: TRBV11-2; j_call: TRBJ2-2
cdr3_aa: CASSEMALGGKTQYF; cdr3_nt: TGTGCCAGCAGTGAAATGGCTCTGGGGGGCAAGACCCAGTACTTC; d_call: -; clone_size: few; v_call: TRBV6-1; j_call: TRBJ2-5
cdr3_aa: CASSDSSGRTDTQYF; cdr3_nt: TGTGCCAGTAGTGATTCTAGCGGACGCACAGATACGCAGTATTTT; d_call: TRBD2; clone_size: many; v_call: TRBV19; j_call: TRBJ2-3
cdr3_aa: CSVVQGVIDTQYF; cdr3_nt: TGCAGCGTTGTGCAGGGGGTAATAGATACGCAGTATTTT; d_call: TRBD1; clone_size: -; v_call: TRBV29-1; j_call: TRBJ2-3
cdr3_aa: CASSSRRGTGNTEAFF; cdr3_nt: TGTGCCAGCAGTTCACGGAGAGGGACAGGGAACACTGAAGCTTTCTTT; d_call: TRBD1; clone_size: many; v_call: TRBV27; j_call: TRBJ1-1
cdr3_aa: CASSQRTALTGELFF; cdr3_nt: TGTGCCAGCAGCCAACGCACAGCGCTCACCGGGGAGCTGTTTTTT; d_call: -; clone_size: many; v_call: TRBV14; j_call: TRBJ2-2
cdr3_aa: CASSVTTAGEKLFF; cdr3_nt: TGTGCCAGCAGCGTAACGACAGCCGGGGAAAAACTGTTTTTT; d_call: -; clone_size: few; v_call: TRBV9; j_call: TRBJ1-4
cdr3_aa: CASSLDLGELFF; cdr3_nt: TGTGCCAGCAGCTTAGATCTCGGGGAGCTGTTTTTT; d_call: -; clone_size: -; v_call: TRBV11-3; j_call: TRBJ2-2
cdr3_aa: CASSQEGQGVSQPQHF; cdr3_nt: TGCGCCAGCAGCCAAGAGGGACAGGGAGTATCTCAGCCCCAGCATTTT; d_call: TRBD1; clone_size: many; v_call: TRBV4-1; j_call: TRBJ1-5
cdr3_aa: CASTLGGSVHNEQFF; cdr3_nt: TGTGCCAGCACCCTTGGGGGAAGCGTCCACAATGAGCAGTTCTTC; d_call: -; clone_size: many; v_call: TRBV3-1; j_call: TRBJ2-1
cdr3_aa: CSLRLTRDYEQYF; cdr3_nt: TGCAGCCTGCGCCTTACCCGGGACTACGAGCAGTACTTC; d_call: -; clone_size: many; v_call: TRBV29-1; j_call: TRBJ2-7
cdr3_aa: CASSGTGSVEQYF; cdr3_nt: TGCGCCAGCAGCGGGACAGGGTCGGTGGAGCAGTACTTC; d_call: TRBD1; clone_size: many; v_call: TRBV5-1; j_call: TRBJ2-7
cdr3_aa: CASVAGEGAYGYTF; cdr3_nt: TGTGCCAGCGTGGCGGGAGAAGGGGCCTATGGCTACACCTTC; d_call: -; clone_size: -; v_call: TRBV2; j_call: TRBJ1-2
cdr3_aa: CASSLELAGGYEQYF; cdr3_nt: TGCGCCAGCAGCTTGGAGCTAGCGGGAGGTTACGAGCAGTACTTC; d_call: TRBD2; clone_size: many; v_call: TRBV5-1; j_call: TRBJ2-7
cdr3_aa: CSARDESVGEQYF; cdr3_nt: TGCAGTGCTAGAGATGAGAGCGTAGGCGAGCAGTACTTC; d_call: -; clone_size: many; v_call: TRBV20-1; j_call: TRBJ2-7
cdr3_aa: CSAHEALSADTQYF; cdr3_nt: TGCAGTGCCCACGAGGCCCTGAGCGCAGATACGCAGTATTTT; d_call: -; clone_size: few; v_call: TRBV20-1; j_call: TRBJ2-3
cdr3_aa: CASSLLLDGTEAFF; cdr3_nt: TGTGCCAGCAGTTTACTCCTAGATGGCACTGAAGCTTTCTTT; d_call: -; clone_size: many; v_call: TRBV12-3/TRBV12-4; j_call: TRBJ1-1
cdr3_aa: CASSLYSSYNEQFF; cdr3_nt: TGTGCCAGCAGCTTATACAGCTCCTACAATGAGCAGTTCTTC; d_call: -; clone_size: -; v_call: TRBV11-3; j_call: TRBJ2-1
cdr3_aa: CAWSGQATQYF; cdr3_nt: TGTGCCTGGAGCGGACAGGCCACGCAGTACTTC; d_call: TRBD1; clone_size: -; v_call: TRBV30; j_call: TRBJ2-7
cdr3_aa: CASSLVLAGAQDTQYF; cdr3_nt: TGTGCCAGCAGCTTAGTCCTAGCGGGAGCGCAAGATACGCAGTATTTT; d_call: TRBD2; clone_size: -; v_call: TRBV7-2; j_call: TRBJ2-3
cdr3_aa: CASSPSGPDTQYF; cdr3_nt: TGCGCCAGCAGCCCAAGCGGGCCAGATACGCAGTATTTT; d_call: -; clone_size: many; v_call: TRBV5-1; j_call: TRBJ2-3
cdr3_aa: CAWSSGTGVETQYF; cdr3_nt: TGTGCCTGGAGTTCTGGGACAGGGGTTGAGACCCAGTACTTC; d_call: TRBD1; clone_size: few; v_call: TRBV30; j_call: TRBJ2-5
cdr3_aa: CASRRDGYTGELFF; cdr3_nt: TGTGCCAGCCGTCGGGACGGATACACCGGGGAGCTGTTTTTT; d_call: -; clone_size: many; v_call: TRBV6-1; j_call: TRBJ2-2
cdr3_aa: CATSDPTSSDTQYF; cdr3_nt: TGTGCCACCAGTGACCCGACATCTTCAGATACGCAGTATTTT; d_call: -; clone_size: many; v_call: TRBV24-1; j_call: TRBJ2-3
cdr3_aa: CASSGGQGTEAFF; cdr3_nt: TGCGCCAGCAGCGGGGGACAGGGGACTGAAGCTTTCTTT; d_call: TRBD1; clone_size: many; v_call: TRBV5-1; j_call: TRBJ1-1
cdr3_aa: CARSLEGLAQNNEQFF; cdr3_nt: TGTGCCAGAAGCTTGGAGGGTCTAGCGCAGAACAATGAGCAGTTCTTC; d_call: -; clone_size: -; v_call: TRBV5-3; j_call: TRBJ2-1
cdr3_aa: CASSLNPSGQPKRGANVLTF; cdr3_nt: TGTGCCAGCAGCCTCAATCCCTCGGGACAGCCCAAGAGGGGGGCCAACGTCCTGACTTTC; d_call: TRBD1; clone_size: many; v_call: TRBV11-2; j_call: TRBJ2-6
cdr3_aa: CASSPGVGELFF; cdr3_nt: TGTGCCAGCAGCCCAGGGGTCGGGGAGCTGTTTTTT; d_call: -; clone_size: many; v_call: TRBV3-1; j_call: TRBJ2-2
cdr3_aa: CASSPGTSGRDYEQFF; cdr3_nt: TGTGCCAGCAGTCCGGGGACTAGCGGGAGGGACTATGAGCAGTTCTTC; d_call: TRBD2; clone_size: many; v_call: TRBV12-3/TRBV12-4; j_call: TRBJ2-1
cdr3_aa: CAWSPPYRQVNTEAFF; cdr3_nt: TGTGCCTGGAGTCCCCCTTATAGACAGGTTAACACTGAAGCTTTCTTT; d_call: -; clone_size: -; v_call: TRBV30; j_call: TRBJ1-1
cdr3_aa: CASSVAPGSQETQYF; cdr3_nt: TGTGCCAGCAGCGTAGCTCCGGGGTCCCAAGAGACCCAGTACTTC; d_call: -; clone_size: many; v_call: TRBV9; j_call: TRBJ2-5
cdr3_aa: CASSGGSGQKLEAFF; cdr3_nt: TGCGCCAGCAGCGGGGGTTCGGGACAGAAGCTTGAAGCTTTCTTT; d_call: TRBD1; clone_size: many; v_call: TRBV5-1; j_call: TRBJ1-1
cdr3_aa: CSARDYSSTNEKLFF; cdr3_nt: TGCAGTGCTAGAGATTACAGTTCAACTAATGAAAAACTGTTTTTT; d_call: -; clone_size: many; v_call: TRBV20-1; j_call: TRBJ1-4
cdr3_aa: CASSLGIRGEAFF; cdr3_nt: TGTGCCAGCAGCTTAGGAATCCGGGGGGAAGCTTTCTTT; d_call: -; clone_size: many; v_call: TRBV7-2; j_call: TRBJ1-1
cdr3_aa: CASSMSDQETQYF; cdr3_nt: TGTGCCAGCAGCATGTCAGACCAAGAGACCCAGTACTTC; d_call: -; clone_size: -; v_call: TRBV7-9; j_call: TRBJ2-5